The 20 T cell receptor beta chains below all came from one sample that was sequenced in a study of CD8 T cells in ankylosing spondylitis. A single record per CDR3 protein comes from TCRdb applying MiXCR to the 5' RACE reads. The data show 200,000 to 300,000 distinct CDR3 sequences, about 10% seen once. Sequenced sample: blood, either unsorted or a sorted T cell fraction (not recorded which). These receptors were collected from a male donor with ankylosing spondylitis or in good health (not recorded which).

V is TRBV4-2 and J is TRBJ1-1, with D possibly being TRBD1 (6 bases). Between the trimmed V and J ends, which lost 1 base and 0 bases, there was a span of 12 bases. CDR1 and CDR2 (germline): LGHNA, YNFKEQ. The CDR3 has 16 amino acids. Here the CDR3 reads CASSQGPGEMNTEAFF. CDR3 DNA: TGTGCCAGCAGCCAAGGGCCAGGGGAGATGAACACTGAAGCTTTCTTT.

This sequence joins TRBV30 and TRBJ2-3; possibly TRBD1 for D (6 bases). V lost 2 bases and J lost 0, with 9 bases in between. Germline CDR1 GTSNPN, CDR2 SVGIG (reference sequence). CDR3 length: 14 residues. The CDR3 here is CAWSWTASTDTQYF. CDR3 sequence (DNA): TGTGCCTGGAGTTGGACAGCTAGCACAGATACGCAGTATTTT.

At least ten counts were recorded for this clonotype. The chain joins TRBV5-1 to TRBJ1-4; 7 nucleotides agree with TRBD1. With 3 bases clipped from V and 4 bases from J, the junction kept 6 bases outside the gene matches. This CDR3 contains 15 residues. CDR1 is SGHRS and CDR2 is YFSETQ in the germline V gene. The CDR3 DNA reads TGCGCCAGCAGCTCGACCGGGACAGTTAATGAAAAACTGTTTTTT. Protein sequence: CASSSTGTVNEKLFF. The whole variable domain, filled in from reference TRBV5-1 and TRBJ1-4, reads KAGVTQTPRYLIKTRGQQVTLSCSPISGHRSVSWYQQTPGQGLQFLFEYFSETQRNKGNFPGRFSGRQFSNSRSEMNVSTLELGDSALYLCASSSTGTVNEKLFFGSGTQLSVL.

This clonotype was detected many times. The chain carries TRBV5-1 and TRBJ2-7, with a tentative D call TRBD2 (6 bases). This CDR3 has 13 amino acids. V was clipped by 0 bases and J by 6 bases, with 10 bases between them. Germline values: CDR1 SGHRS, CDR2 YFSETQ. CDR3 nucleotide sequence: TGCGCCAGCAGCTTGGAGTCCGGGGGCGAGCAGTACTTC. Its protein is CASSLESGGEQYF. Full variable domain (missing parts from reference TRBV5-1 and TRBJ2-7): KAGVTQTPRYLIKTRGQQVTLSCSPISGHRSVSWYQQTPGQGLQFLFEYFSETQRNKGNFPGRFSGRQFSNSRSEMNVSTLELGDSALYLCASSLESGGEQYFGPGTRLTVT.

V gene TRBV4-2 combines with J gene TRBJ2-7; TRBD2 might be the D (6 bases). Germline loops: CDR1 LGHNA, CDR2 YNFKEQ. The V gene lost 4 bases and the J gene lost 2 bases, with 18 bases spanning the gap. CDR3 length: 16 residues. The CDR3 nucleotides are TGTGCCAGCAGCCCAGACGCCACTAGCACCCCCTACGAGCAGTACTTC. Translated: CASSPDATSTPYEQYF.

In its sample, this clonotype was seen many times. The chain recombines TRBV20-1 with TRBJ2-1, with 9 positions matching TRBD2. CDR1 and CDR2 (germline): DFQATT, SNEGSKA (reference sequence). The V gene end was trimmed by 5 bases and the J gene end by 3 bases; junction bases not matched to a gene: 5. The CDR3 has 14 residues. The CDR3 sequence: CSAVASGIYNEQFF. The CDR3 bases are TGCAGTGCTGTAGCTAGCGGGATCTACAATGAGCAGTTCTTC.

This chain links TRBV20-1 with TRBJ2-3; possible D gene TRBD2, 6 bases. From germline, CDR1 is DFQATT and CDR2 SNEGSKA (reference sequence). V was clipped by 4 bases and J by 4 bases, with 15 bases between them. The CDR3 extends over 14 amino acids. CDR3 sequence reads: CSAMEGPRADTQYF. Here the CDR3 DNA reads TGCAGTGCTATGGAGGGACCGCGGGCAGATACGCAGTATTTT.

This clonotype was seen repeatedly, ten times or more. CDR3: CASSGLAGGHEQYF. The CDR3 coding sequence is TGTGCCAGCAGCGGACTAGCGGGAGGCCACGAGCAGTACTTC. V is TRBV6-4 and J is TRBJ2-7, with 14 nucleotides matching TRBD2. Trimming removed 6 bases from V and 5 bases from J; junction bases left unmatched: 3. From germline, CDR1 is MRHNA and CDR2 SNTAGT. CDR3 length equals 14 residues.

This clonotype was recorded at least ten times. CDR3 residues: CSVITGGAGQPQHF. The CDR3, as DNA: TGCAGCGTGATCACCGGGGGGGCAGGGCAGCCCCAGCATTTT. The chain has TRBV29-1 and TRBJ1-5; TRBD1 is a possible D gene (6 bases). The CDR3 totals 14 residues. V lost 6 bases and J 7 bases, leaving 19 bases between the germline ends. CDR1 and CDR2 (germline): SQVTM, ANQGSEA.

V gene TRBV5-1 combines with J gene TRBJ1-2, with a possible D match to TRBD1 (5 bases). The V gene's germline CDR1 is SGHRS and CDR2 YFSETQ. The CDR3 extends over 16 amino acids. V lost 4 bases and J lost 0, with 16 bases in between. The CDR3 loop is CASSPDTPFTNYGYTF. As DNA, the CDR3 is TGCGCCAGCAGCCCGGACACACCGTTTACTAACTATGGCTACACCTTC.

This clonotype was counted at least ten times. The chain combines TRBV7-2 with TRBJ2-3; a weak D match, TRBD2 (6 bases). The CDR3 length is 16 residues. V lost 2 bases, J lost 4 bases, and 16 bases lay in between. CDR1 and CDR2 from the germline V gene are SGHTA and FQGNSA. CDR3: CASSLLGGVGADTQYF. CDR3 nucleotides: TGTGCCAGCAGCTTACTGGGCGGGGTAGGCGCAGATACGCAGTATTTT.

The rearrangement joins TRBV20-1 to TRBJ2-7, with 13 bases matching TRBD2. Germline-derived CDR1 and CDR2 are DFQATT and SNEGSKA (reference sequence). With V trimmed by 3 bases and J by 4 bases, 12 bases remained unmatched. CDR3 length equals 17 residues. This chain's CDR3 is CSARALLAGGEIYEQYF. As DNA, the CDR3 is TGCAGTGCTAGGGCATTACTAGCGGGAGGGGAAATTTACGAGCAGTACTTC.

This clonotype was counted ten times or more. The V and J genes are TRBV20-1 and TRBJ2-7; a possible D gene is TRBD1 (6 bases). Trimming pared 6 bases from V and 4 bases from J, leaving 7 bases between. The CDR3 loop spans 10 amino acids. Germline V lookup: CDR1 DFQATT, CDR2 SNEGSKA (reference sequence). The CDR3 loop reads CSAQGYEQYF. Written as DNA, the CDR3 is TGCAGTGCGCAGGGGTACGAGCAGTACTTC.

The chain employs TRBV18 and TRBJ2-1; 8 bases map to TRBD1. The CDR3 is 14 amino acids. Unmatched junction bases numbered 8, after V lost 8 bases and J lost 5 bases. Germline values: CDR1 KGHSH, CDR2 LQKENI. The CDR3: CASPSPRGHNEQFF. DNA of the CDR3: TGTGCCAGCCCCTCTCCCAGGGGGCACAATGAGCAGTTCTTC.

The gene calls are TRBV30 and TRBJ1-5; no reliable D call. Trimming pared 1 base from V and 0 bases from J, leaving 19 bases between. The CDR3 has 18 residues. Germline V gives CDR1 GTSNPN, CDR2 SVGIG (reference sequence). DNA for the CDR3: TGTGCCTGGAGTGCAGGACCGGGAGGGCTTAATAGCAATCAGCCCCAGCATTTT. This encodes CAWSAGPGGLNSNQPQHF.

This clonotype occurred many times. This chain joins TRBV20-1 and TRBJ2-4; D is undetermined. Trimming removed 0 bases at V and 2 bases at J, with 11 bases between. CDR1 and CDR2 from the germline V gene are DFQATT and SNEGSKA (reference sequence). This CDR3 region has 15 residues. CDR3 sequence: CSARDEAYPKNIQYF. In DNA, the CDR3 is TGCAGTGCTAGAGATGAGGCCTACCCCAAAAACATTCAGTACTTC.

This clonotype showed up many times. V and J are TRBV14 and TRBJ2-3; 11 positions agree with TRBD2. The CDR3 covers 15 residues. The germline CDR1 and CDR2 sequences are SGHDN and FVKESK. Trimming removed 5 bases from V and 2 bases from J; junction bases left unmatched: 3. CDR3 residues: CASSLTSGVTDTQYF. DNA of the CDR3: TGTGCCAGCAGCTTGACTAGCGGGGTCACAGATACGCAGTATTTT.

The chain couples TRBV5-1 to TRBJ2-3, with 8 bases fitting TRBD2. Germline lookup yields CDR1 SGHRS and CDR2 YFSETQ. The J segment lost 5 bases and the V segment lost 4 bases, leaving 9 bases of the junction unmatched. The CDR3 has 15 amino acids. The CDR3 protein is CASSRKRGTVDTQYF. The CDR3 DNA reads as TGCGCCAGCAGCCGCAAGCGGGGGACGGTAGATACGCAGTATTTT. The full variable domain, completed using reference TRBV5-1 and TRBJ2-3, is KAGVTQTPRYLIKTRGQQVTLSCSPISGHRSVSWYQQTPGQGLQFLFEYFSETQRNKGNFPGRFSGRQFSNSRSEMNVSTLELGDSALYLCASSRKRGTVDTQYFGPGTRLTVL.

This clonotype was counted ten times or more. J is TRBJ2-1 and V is TRBV5-1, with D possibly matching TRBD2 (6 bases). This CDR3 region has 16 residues. Looked up from germline, CDR1 is SGHRS and CDR2 is YFSETQ. V dropped 2 bases and J dropped 4 bases, with 16 bases sitting between them. The DNA for the CDR3 is TGCGCCAGCAGCTTTACGTTAGCGGATACTTACAATGAGCAGTTCTTC. It encodes CASSFTLADTYNEQFF.

In its sample, this clonotype was seen many times. This chain uses TRBV7-6 with TRBJ2-1; weak D call: TRBD2 (5 bases). V lost 1 base and J 6 bases, leaving 13 bases between the germline ends. The CDR3 length is 15 residues. Per germline, CDR1 SGHVS and CDR2 FNYEAQ. The CDR3 reads CASSLVTDRGNEQFF. The CDR3 nucleotides read TGTGCCAGCAGCTTAGTGACTGACCGGGGCAATGAGCAGTTCTTC. The variable domain in full, with the rest retrieved from reference TRBV7-6 and TRBJ2-1, is GAGVSQSPRYKVTKRGQDVALRCDPISGHVSLYWYRQALGQGPEFLTYFNYEAQQDKSGLPNDRFSAERPEGSISTLTIQRTEQRDSAMYRCASSLVTDRGNEQFFGPGTRLTVL.